The rows below give T cell receptor beta chains drawn from one sample of a study of blood T cell repertoires in COVID-19. Data came from immunoSEQ multiplex PCR; TCRdb stores just in-frame clones and leaves some out. This sample has a few hundred thousand clones, with around 88% found just once. The sequenced material came from peripheral blood. The receptors were sampled from a woman in her fifties or sixties with COVID-19, enrolled during active disease. CDR3s include the opening cysteine and the closing phenylalanine or tryptophan. The order of the fields is clone size, D gene, J gene, V gene, CDR3 DNA, CDR3 protein. The D gene is left open where the match is weak. The size of a clone is reported for some rows only, either as once, few or many, or as a class for expanded clones.

NA | NA | TRBJ2-3 | TRBV15 | TGTGCCACCAGCAGTAGCGTAAATACGCAGTATTTT | CATSSSVNTQYF
NA | NA | TRBJ2-1 | TRBV11-2 | TGTGCCAGCAGCTTGGCTGACTCCTACAATGAGCAGTTCTTC | CASSLADSYNEQFF
NA | TRBD1 | TRBJ1-2 | TRBV4-1 | TGCGCCAGCAGTCACAATACCGGGACAGGGTCGAACTATGGCTACACCTTC | CASSHNTGTGSNYGYTF
once | TRBD2 | TRBJ2-5 | TRBV5-1 | TGCGCCAGCAGCTTTAACCCCACTAGCGGCCAAGAGACCCAGTACTTC | CASSFNPTSGQETQYF
NA | NA | TRBJ2-3 | TRBV3-1/TRBV3-2 | TGTGCCAGCAGCCCCGGAGGGGGGGGCCGGCTAGATACGCAGTATTTT | CASSPGGGGRLDTQYF
NA | NA | TRBJ1-5 | TRBV30 | TGTGCCTGGAGTTTTCGGGGGGAACAGCCCCAGCATTTT | CAWSFRGEQPQHF
once | TRBD2 | TRBJ2-2 | TRBV5-1 | TGCGCCAGCAGCTTGGCCCCCCTAGCGGGGGGTAGGGTCGGGGAGCTGTTTTTT | CASSLAPLAGGRVGELFF
NA | NA | TRBJ2-6 | TRBV6-1 | TGTGCCAGCAGTGAGGGAGCTTTCTCTGGGGCCAACGTCCTGACTTTC | CASSEGAFSGANVLTF
NA | NA | TRBJ2-7 | TRBV11-2 | TGTGCCAGCAGCTCCATAGGGGGGGAGGCCTACGAGCAGTACTTC | CASSSIGGEAYEQYF
once | TRBD1 | TRBJ2-7 | TRBV28 | TGTGCCAGCATTAGCCCACCCTCAGGGGGCGAGCAGTACTTC | CASISPPSGGEQYF
NA | TRBD2 | TRBJ2-1 | TRBV30 | TGTGCCTGGACCCAGCGGGGGGATGAGCAGTTCTTC | CAWTQRGDEQFF
NA | NA | TRBJ1-2 | TRBV6-1 | TGTGCCAGCAGTGAACCGCTAAACTATGGCTACACCTTC | CASSEPLNYGYTF
NA | NA | TRBJ2-6 | TRBV2 | TGTGCCAGCAGTGATACCGGACAGCCCTCTGGAGCCAACGTCCTGACTTTC | CASSDTGQPSGANVLTF
NA | NA | TRBJ2-2 | TRBV27 | TGTGCCAGCAGTTTAGGAGGGCCGGTCGGGGAGCTGTTTTTT | CASSLGGPVGELFF
NA | TRBD2 | TRBJ2-7 | TRBV25-1 | TGTGCCAGCAGTGAATACGGGGGGGCTAGCTCCTACGAGCAGTACTTC | CASSEYGGASSYEQYF
NA | NA | TRBJ2-1 | TRBV3-1/TRBV3-2 | TGTGCCAGCAGCCGCCCCGGGGGGCCCTACAATGAGCAGTTCTTC | CASSRPGGPYNEQFF
NA | TRBD1 | TRBJ2-1 | TRBV5-4 | TGTGCCAGCAGCCCACGTCCCGGGACAGGGGAAAATGAGCAGTTCTTC | CASSPRPGTGENEQFF
NA | TRBD1 | TRBJ2-7 | TRBV2 | TGTGCCAGCAGCGCCCAAGGACAGGGAAGGGCGTTGAACGAGCAGTACTTC | CASSAQGQGRALNEQYF
NA | NA | TRBJ2-2 | TRBV29-1 | TGCAGCGTTCCGGGCCCTGGGGCACCCGGGGAGCTGTTTTTT | CSVPGPGAPGELFF
NA | TRBD1 | TRBJ1-6 | TRBV13 | TGTGCCAGCAGCTTAGGCGACCCGGGACAGGGGTTCTCACCCCTCCACTTT | CASSLGDPGQGFSPLHF
once | NA | TRBJ1-1 | TRBV2 | TGTGCCAGCAGTGAAGGAATGGGGGGTACTGAAGCTTTCTTT | CASSEGMGGTEAFF
NA | NA | TRBJ1-2 | TRBV15 | TGTGCCACCAGCGGCGGACTCCTCGATGGCTACACCTTC | CATSGGLLDGYTF
NA | NA | TRBJ2-2 | TRBV6-6 | TGTGCCAGCAGTTACTCCGGGGGGGAGCTGTTTTTT | CASSYSGGELFF
NA | TRBD1 | TRBJ1-2 | TRBV6-5 | TGTGCCAGCAGGACAGGGGGCGAGTATGGCTACACCTTC | CASRTGGEYGYTF
NA | TRBD2 | TRBJ2-3 | TRBV15 | TGTGCCACCAGCAGAGATTGGACGGGGGGGGTCACAGATACGCAGTATTTT | CATSRDWTGGVTDTQYF
once | NA | TRBJ1-4 | TRBV5-8 | TGTGCCAGCAGCTTGATGACAACCAGTGCAACTAATGAAAAACTGTTTTTT | CASSLMTTSATNEKLFF